Presented here are 11 T cell receptor beta chains from one specimen sequenced in a study of blood T cell repertoires in COVID-19. Using immunoSEQ multiplex PCR, the repertoire was profiled, and TCRdb retains in-frame clones only, with some absent. The sample shows approximately 340,000 clones, about 89% of them seen only once. Sequenced input: PBMCs or T cells enriched from blood (not recorded which). The receptors here all came from a woman in her forties who had been exposed to COVID-19.

V gene TRBV7-2 combines with J gene TRBJ1-5, with 8 bases fitting TRBD1. In germline, CDR1 is SGHTA, CDR2 FQGNSA. Trimming at V came to 5 bases and at J to 4 bases, leaving 7 bases not matched to a gene. CDR3 length equals 15 residues. For the CDR3, the DNA is TGTGCCAGCAGCCAGACAGGGGCGGGGAATCAGCCCCAGCATTTT. Protein: CASSQTGAGNQPQHF. Looking up the rest from reference TRBV7-2 and TRBJ1-5 gives the full variable domain: GAGVSQSPSNKVTEKGKDVELRCDPISGHTALYWYRQSLGQGLEFLIYFQGNSAPDKSGLPSDRFSAERTGGSVSTLTIQRTQQEDSAVYLCASSQTGAGNQPQHFGDGTRLSIL.

The sample holds one count of this clone. V gene TRBV6-5 combines with J gene TRBJ2-7, with a tentative D call TRBD2 (6 bases). This CDR3 region has 15 residues. The V gene's germline CDR1 is MNHEY and CDR2 SVGAGI. Trimming pared 7 bases from V and 4 bases from J, leaving 20 bases between. The CDR3 bases are TGTGCCAGCATGGAGAGGAGGGGAAATGGGTACGAGCAGTACTTC. This codes for CASMERRGNGYEQYF.

The chain has TRBV19 and TRBJ2-5; possibly TRBD2 for D (7 bases). Trimming shortened V by 6 bases and J by 5 bases, and 16 bases separated the two germline ends. The CDR3 has 14 residues. The germline CDR1 and CDR2 sequences are LNHDA and SQIVND (reference sequence). This CDR3 reads CASSMGGGSETQYF. The CDR3 nucleotides read TGTGCCAGTAGCATGGGGGGGGGCTCGGAGACCCAGTACTTC. Full variable domain (missing parts from reference TRBV19 and TRBJ2-5): DGGITQSPKYLFRKEGQNVTLSCEQNLNHDAMYWYRQDPGQGLRLIYYSQIVNDFQKGDIAEGYSVSREKKESFPLTVTSAQKNPTAFYLCASSMGGGSETQYFGPGTRLLVL.

The genes are TRBV25-1 and TRBJ1-1; D not certain. The CDR3 covers 13 residues. The germline V gene encodes CDR1 MGHDK and CDR2 SYGVNS. The V end was cut by 4 bases, the J end by 0 bases, with 6 bases between. The CDR3, as DNA: TGTGCCAGCAGTGGGGCCCTGAACACTGAAGCTTTCTTT. It specifies CASSGALNTEAFF.

This sequence joins TRBV15 and TRBJ1-6, with D unclear. Germline loops: CDR1 LNHNV, CDR2 YYDKDF (reference sequence). The CDR3 is 16 amino acids. The ends were cut back, 5 bases at V and 0 bases at J, with 11 bases in the middle. CDR3 sequence: CATSRERSSYNSPLHF. DNA of the CDR3: TGTGCCACCAGCCGTGAGAGGAGCTCCTATAATTCACCCCTCCACTTT. Complete variable domain (other parts from reference TRBV15 and TRBJ1-6): DAMVIQNPRYQVTQFGKPVTLSCSQTLNHNVMYWYQQKSSQAPKLLFHYYDKDFNNEADTPDNFQSRRPNTSFCFLDIRSPGLGDTAMYLCATSRERSSYNSPLHFGNGTRLTVT.

This clone was counted once. The rearrangement links TRBV14 to TRBJ2-7, with 9 positions matching TRBD1. Per germline, CDR1 SGHDN and CDR2 FVKESK. The CDR3 totals 15 residues. V lost 4 bases, J lost 4 bases, and 8 bases stayed unmatched. Written as DNA, the CDR3 is TGTGCCAGCAGCCGCTCACAGGGGGCGAGGTACGAGCAGTACTTC. Translation gives CASSRSQGARYEQYF.

This chain connects TRBV9 to TRBJ2-3; a weak D match, TRBD2 (6 bases). CDR3 length: 13 residues. Germline CDR1 reads SGDLS; CDR2 reads YYNGEE. V was shortened by 6 bases and J by 5 bases, with 13 bases between the two germline ends. The CDR3 DNA reads as TGTGCCAGCACCCGGGGGTATGGAGATACGCAGTATTTT. This sequence encodes CASTRGYGDTQYF.

Written as DNA, the CDR3 is TGTGCCAGCAGTTTAAACCGCCCCAGGAACTATGGCTACACCTTC. Amino acids: CASSLNRPRNYGYTF. The chain combines TRBV27 with TRBJ1-2; D gene ambiguous. The V gene's germline CDR1 is MNHEY and CDR2 SMNVEV (reference sequence). The germline V and J ends were trimmed by 2 bases and 2 bases, with 12 bases remaining between them. The CDR3 consists of 15 residues.

V is TRBV12-3 or TRBV12-4 and J is TRBJ1-2, with D perhaps TRBD1 (6 bases). The CDR3 spans 12 residues. Trimming removed 9 bases at V and 10 bases at J, with 18 bases between. DNA of the CDR3: TGTGCCAGTACGTTATCGGACAGTTCCTACACCTTC. Its protein product is CASTLSDSSYTF.

This chain joins TRBV30 and TRBJ1-2; 7 nucleotides align to TRBD1. CDR1 is GTSNPN and CDR2 is SVGIG in the germline V gene (reference sequence). This CDR3 spans 12 amino acids. Losses at the gene ends were 3 bases for V and 3 bases for J; bases not matched to a gene: 1. The CDR3 bases are TGTGCCTGGAGAGGGACAGACTATGGCTACACCTTC. Its protein product is CAWRGTDYGYTF.

The chain is built from TRBV11-3 and TRBJ1-1; the D is unclear. Trimming shortened V by 5 bases and J by 1 base, and 11 bases separated the two germline ends. CDR3 length: 14 amino acids. Germline V CDR1 and CDR2: SGHNT, YENEEA. This chain's CDR3 is CASSPRGKNTEAFF. CDR3 nucleotide sequence: TGTGCCAGCAGCCCCCGAGGCAAGAACACTGAAGCTTTCTTT.